The rows below give T cell receptor beta chains drawn from one sample of a study of T cell responses to AZD1222 COVID-19 vaccine. TCRdb's copy holds only in-frame clones and misses some; the assay was immunoSEQ multiplex PCR. The profile shows about 150,000 clones, over 75% of them singletons. The sequencing here drew on peripheral blood, taken 28 days after the second dose of the MenACWY control vaccine. The receptors stem from an adult who received the MenACWY meningococcal vaccine as a control. Both conserved end residues are part of each CDR3. The order of the fields is clone size, D gene, V gene, J gene, CDR3 DNA, CDR3 protein. D genes are given only for firm matches. The size field is filled for only some rows; it gives once, few, many or a size class.

size: NA; D: NA; V: TRBV30; J: TRBJ1-2; DNA: TGTGCCTGGAAACAGGTCTATGGCTACACCTTC; CDR3: CAWKQVYGYTF
size: NA; D: TRBD1; V: TRBV7-6; J: TRBJ1-1; DNA: TGTGCCAGCAGCTTAGAGACAGGGGAAATGAACACTGAAGCTTTCTTT; CDR3: CASSLETGEMNTEAFF
size: NA; D: TRBD1; V: TRBV27; J: TRBJ1-1; DNA: TGTGCCAGCAGTTTCCTGGGACAGGTCAGGGGGAACACTGAAGCTTTCTTT; CDR3: CASSFLGQVRGNTEAFF
size: NA; D: TRBD1; V: TRBV5-1; J: TRBJ2-1; DNA: TGCGCCAGCAGCGCAGGGACAGGATTGATCTCCTACAATGAGCAGTTCTTC; CDR3: CASSAGTGLISYNEQFF
size: NA; D: TRBD1; V: TRBV28; J: TRBJ1-1; DNA: TGTGCCAGCAGAATTCAGGGGGCGGAAGCTTTCTTT; CDR3: CASRIQGAEAFF
size: NA; D: NA; V: TRBV29-1; J: TRBJ1-3; DNA: TGCAGCGTTGACGGGGGTGGCGCTGGAAACACCATATATTTT; CDR3: CSVDGGGAGNTIYF
size: many; D: TRBD1; V: TRBV6-5; J: TRBJ2-5; DNA: TGTGCCAGCAGCTCGGACAGGGACGGGGAGACCCAGTACTTC; CDR3: CASSSDRDGETQYF
size: NA; D: NA; V: TRBV2; J: TRBJ1-1; DNA: TGTGCCAGCAGTGGGATAGGAAGGCGTCAGGGGAGCAGGGACACTGAAGCTTTCTTT; CDR3: CASSGIGRRQGSRDTEAFF
size: NA; D: NA; V: TRBV9; J: TRBJ1-4; DNA: TGTGCCAGCAGCGTAGCCCCGACAGGAAGGGGTAATGAAAAACTGTTTTTT; CDR3: CASSVAPTGRGNEKLFF
size: NA; D: NA; V: TRBV7-9; J: TRBJ1-2; DNA: TGTGCCAGCAGCCCCGTTCACTATGGCTACACCTTC; CDR3: CASSPVHYGYTF
size: NA; D: TRBD2; V: TRBV4-1; J: TRBJ2-7; DNA: TGCGCCAGCAGCCAAGACAGGGCTAGCGGGACCGAGCAGTACTTC; CDR3: CASSQDRASGTEQYF
size: NA; D: TRBD1; V: TRBV28; J: TRBJ1-2; DNA: TGTGCCAGCAGTTCATCCCGGACAGGGGGCGGTGGCTACACCTTC; CDR3: CASSSSRTGGGGYTF
size: NA; D: NA; V: TRBV2; J: TRBJ1-2; DNA: TGTGCCAGCCAATCGCTCCCGGGCTTTTATGGCTACACCTTC; CDR3: CASQSLPGFYGYTF
size: NA; D: NA; V: TRBV28; J: TRBJ1-1; DNA: TGTGCCAGCAGGTCACATGGTAGGTTCACTGAAGCTTTCTTT; CDR3: CASRSHGRFTEAFF
size: NA; D: NA; V: TRBV19; J: TRBJ2-7; DNA: TGTGCCAGTAGTATAGGAAGTGGCTACGAGCAGTACTTC; CDR3: CASSIGSGYEQYF
size: NA; D: TRBD2; V: TRBV5-1; J: TRBJ2-1; DNA: TGCGCCAGCAGCTTATGGACTAGCGGGGCCTACAATGAGCAGTTCTTC; CDR3: CASSLWTSGAYNEQFF
size: NA; D: NA; V: TRBV5-1; J: TRBJ1-1; DNA: TGCGCCAGCAGGCCCGGAGTCGAGAACACTGAAGCTTTCTTT; CDR3: CASRPGVENTEAFF
size: NA; D: NA; V: TRBV11-3; J: TRBJ2-5; DNA: TGTGCCAGCAGCCCGAGCCTTGATCGGGGACTGGCGGAGACCCAGTACTTC; CDR3: CASSPSLDRGLAETQYF
size: NA; D: TRBD1; V: TRBV5-1; J: TRBJ2-1; DNA: TGCGCCAGCAGCCGACAGGGCTATGAGGTTGAGCAGTTCTTC; CDR3: CASSRQGYEVEQFF
size: once; D: NA; V: TRBV24-1; J: TRBJ2-2; DNA: TGTGCCACTCGGACAGAAACCACCGGGGAGCTGTTTTTT; CDR3: CATRTETTGELFF
size: NA; D: NA; V: TRBV29-1; J: TRBJ1-1; DNA: TGCAGCGTTGCAGGACTGATGAACACTGAAGCTTTCTTT; CDR3: CSVAGLMNTEAFF
size: NA; D: NA; V: TRBV24-1; J: TRBJ2-2; DNA: TGTGCCACCAGTGTTGACGGCACCGGGGAGCTGTTTTTT; CDR3: CATSVDGTGELFF
size: NA; D: TRBD1; V: TRBV7-2; J: TRBJ1-1; DNA: TGTGCCAGCAGCCCCCGGACAGGGGGCTACAGTGAAGCTTTCTTT; CDR3: CASSPRTGGYSEAFF
size: NA; D: TRBD2; V: TRBV9; J: TRBJ2-7; DNA: TGTGCCAGCAGCGTAGCAGCGGGGGGCTCCTACGAGCAGTACTTC; CDR3: CASSVAAGGSYEQYF
size: NA; D: NA; V: TRBV6-5; J: TRBJ1-2; DNA: TGTGCCAGCAGTCCCGGGATTTATGGCTACACCTTC; CDR3: CASSPGIYGYTF
size: NA; D: NA; V: TRBV18; J: TRBJ2-7; DNA: TGTGCCAGCTCACCACCGGGGACCCTCTCCTACGAGCAGTACTTC; CDR3: CASSPPGTLSYEQYF
size: NA; D: NA; V: TRBV7-2; J: TRBJ1-3; DNA: TGTGCCAGCAGCTTATGGCTCACCTCTGGAAACACCATATATTTT; CDR3: CASSLWLTSGNTIYF
size: once; D: NA; V: TRBV4-1; J: TRBJ1-1; DNA: TGCGCCAGCAGCCGGGCAACCGGGGGCGAAGCTTTCTTT; CDR3: CASSRATGGEAFF
size: NA; D: NA; V: TRBV5-6; J: TRBJ2-1; DNA: TGTGCCAGCAGCTCCGGTGGTGGGACGTCATCCTACAATGAGCAGTTCTTC; CDR3: CASSSGGGTSSYNEQFF
size: once; D: TRBD1; V: TRBV19; J: TRBJ2-7; DNA: TGTGCCAGTAGTGACAGGGGCAACTACTACGAGCAGTACTTC; CDR3: CASSDRGNYYEQYF
size: NA; D: NA; V: TRBV5-1; J: TRBJ1-2; DNA: TGCGCCAGCAGCTTGGGCCCGCGGACAGACAACGGTGGCTACACCTTC; CDR3: CASSLGPRTDNGGYTF
size: NA; D: NA; V: TRBV18; J: TRBJ2-1; DNA: TGTGCCAGCTCACCACCGAACAGGGTCGGCAATGAGCAGTTCTTC; CDR3: CASSPPNRVGNEQFF
size: NA; D: TRBD1; V: TRBV28; J: TRBJ1-3; DNA: TGTGCCAGCAGTTTATTGGGGACAGCCTCTGGAAACACCATATATTTT; CDR3: CASSLLGTASGNTIYF
size: NA; D: NA; V: TRBV20-1; J: TRBJ1-6; DNA: TGCAGTGCCGCAAGAAATTCACCCCTCCACTTT; CDR3: CSAARNSPLHF
size: once; D: NA; V: TRBV2; J: TRBJ2-7; DNA: TGTGCCAGCAGCCCCTTGGGGGCGACCAGCTCCTACGAGCAGTACTTC; CDR3: CASSPLGATSSYEQYF
size: NA; D: TRBD1; V: TRBV7-2; J: TRBJ1-1; DNA: TGTGCCAGCAGCCCCCAGGGGACAGGGGTGACTGAAGCTTTCTTT; CDR3: CASSPQGTGVTEAFF
size: NA; D: TRBD1; V: TRBV5-8; J: TRBJ1-1; DNA: TGTGCCAGCAGCTTGGCCCGGGACAGGGGTGGTCTCGCTGAAGCTTTCTTT; CDR3: CASSLARDRGGLAEAFF
size: NA; D: NA; V: TRBV5-1; J: TRBJ1-3; DNA: TGCGCCAGCAGCTTGGATCGACCCCGCTCTGGAAACACCATATATTTT; CDR3: CASSLDRPRSGNTIYF
size: NA; D: NA; V: TRBV30; J: TRBJ2-2; DNA: TGTGCCTGGAGTGTAGGACATCCCACCGGGGAGCTGTTTTTT; CDR3: CAWSVGHPTGELFF
size: NA; D: NA; V: TRBV29-1; J: TRBJ2-1; DNA: TGCAGCGTTGAGAGGCAGGGGAGTGAGCAGTTCTTC; CDR3: CSVERQGSEQFF
size: NA; D: NA; V: TRBV6-5; J: TRBJ1-2; DNA: TGTGCCAGCAGGGCTCAGGGAGTCTATGGCTACACCTTC; CDR3: CASRAQGVYGYTF
size: NA; D: TRBD1; V: TRBV7-2; J: TRBJ1-5; DNA: TGTGCCAGCAGCTTAAGAGGGGGCGGCAATCAGCCCCAGCATTTT; CDR3: CASSLRGGGNQPQHF
size: NA; D: NA; V: TRBV5-1; J: TRBJ1-1; DNA: TGCGCCAGCAGCTTGTACCCCGGGAACACTGAAGCTTTCTTT; CDR3: CASSLYPGNTEAFF
size: NA; D: TRBD2; V: TRBV6-2/TRBV6-3; J: TRBJ2-1; DNA: TGTGCCAGCAGTGACCTTGATAGCGGGGGCTACAATGAGCAGTTCTTC; CDR3: CASSDLDSGGYNEQFF
size: NA; D: TRBD2; V: TRBV11-3; J: TRBJ2-5; DNA: TGTGCCAGCAGCTTAGATATAGCTAGCGGCCAAGAGACCCAGTACTTC; CDR3: CASSLDIASGQETQYF
size: NA; D: TRBD1; V: TRBV7-2; J: TRBJ1-1; DNA: TGTGCCAGCAGCTTAGTGGGACAGGGGAACACTGAAGCTTTCTTT; CDR3: CASSLVGQGNTEAFF
size: NA; D: TRBD1; V: TRBV4-1; J: TRBJ1-1; DNA: TGCGCCAGCAGCCAAGAATCCGGGACAGGGGCCACTGAAGCTTTCTTT; CDR3: CASSQESGTGATEAFF